These T cell receptor beta chains were read from a single sample in a study of cytomegalovirus exposure and HLA in healthy donors. Clones were sequenced by immunoSEQ multiplex PCR, and TCRdb holds only the in-frame ones, with some missing. The table has some 150,000 clones, 82% seen once. Sequenced sample: PBMCs. Receptors originate from a male donor in good health and CMV-seronegative. CDR3s include the opening cysteine and the closing phenylalanine or tryptophan. Each record gives: D gene, V gene, J gene, clone size, CDR3 protein, CDR3 DNA. A D gene is named only where the DNA matches it firmly. Clone size is stated in some rows and not others, as once, few, many or a class when expanded.

TRBD1,TRBV5-6,TRBJ2-2,NA,CASSLMGQGGNTGELFF,TGTGCCAGCAGCTTGATGGGACAGGGGGGGAACACCGGGGAGCTGTTTTTT
NA,TRBV4-1,TRBJ2-7,NA,CASSQDRLTGGPDYEQYF,TGCGCCAGCAGCCAAGATCGGCTAACCGGGGGGCCCGACTACGAGCAGTACTTC
TRBD2,TRBV28,TRBJ2-7,NA,CASSPGTSGSPPFIYEQYF,TGTGCCAGCAGTCCCGGGACTAGCGGGAGCCCTCCCTTTATCTACGAGCAGTACTTC
NA,TRBV4-2,TRBJ1-3,NA,CASSQVQGYGNTIYF,TGTGCCAGCAGCCAAGTGCAGGGGTATGGAAACACCATATATTTT
TRBD1,TRBV14,TRBJ2-1,NA,CASSQVWDRVDEQFF,TGTGCCAGCAGCCAAGTTTGGGACAGGGTCGATGAGCAGTTCTTC
TRBD2,TRBV5-4,TRBJ2-7,NA,CASSSGTSGGARYEQYF,TGTGCCAGCAGCTCCGGGACTAGCGGGGGGGCCCGGTACGAGCAGTACTTC
TRBD1,TRBV29-1,TRBJ2-5,NA,CSVVPGGRETQYF,TGCAGCGTTGTACCAGGGGGCAGGGAGACCCAGTACTTC
TRBD1,TRBV4-3,TRBJ2-7,NA,CASSQDGTGAYEQYF,TGCGCCAGCAGCCAAGACGGGACAGGGGCCTACGAGCAGTACTTC
NA,TRBV15,TRBJ2-7,NA,CATSRGEAGVSEQYF,TGTGCCACCAGCAGAGGGGAAGCAGGGGTAAGCGAGCAGTACTTC
TRBD1,TRBV5-1,TRBJ2-7,NA,CASSPQTGNEQYF,TGCGCCAGCAGCCCCCAGACAGGGAACGAGCAGTACTTC
NA,TRBV7-2,TRBJ2-5,NA,CASSFAQGETQYF,TGTGCCAGCAGCTTCGCTCAGGGAGAGACCCAGTACTTC
NA,TRBV6-5,TRBJ1-1,NA,CASRSSQGREAFF,TGTGCCAGCAGGTCATCACAGGGCCGGGAAGCTTTCTTT
TRBD2,TRBV11-2,TRBJ2-7,NA,CASSGPSSGRGSSYEQYF,TGTGCCAGCAGCGGTCCGTCTAGCGGGAGGGGTAGCTCCTACGAGCAGTACTTC
TRBD1,TRBV19,TRBJ1-5,NA,CASSWNNRGTQPQHF,TGTGCCAGTAGTTGGAATAACAGGGGGACGCAGCCCCAGCATTTT
NA,TRBV19,TRBJ1-1,NA,CASSTQAGDTEAFF,TGTGCCAGTAGTACACAGGCGGGGGACACTGAAGCTTTCTTT
NA,TRBV7-2,TRBJ2-7,few,CASSSRLAGEQYF,TGTGCCAGCAGCTCCCGACTGGCTGGCGAGCAGTACTTC
TRBD2,TRBV7-2,TRBJ2-5,NA,CASSLGTSGTETQYF,TGTGCCAGCAGCTTAGGGACTAGCGGGACCGAGACCCAGTACTTC
TRBD1,TRBV2,TRBJ1-5,NA,CASRDRGVGPQHF,TGTGCCAGCAGAGACAGGGGGGTTGGGCCCCAGCATTTT
NA,TRBV27,TRBJ1-2,once,CASSFGQGTLSF,NA
TRBD2,TRBV6-4,TRBJ2-1,NA,CASSVVSGNYNEQFF,TGTGCCAGCAGTGTGGTTAGCGGGAACTACAATGAGCAGTTCTTC
TRBD2,TRBV5-1,TRBJ2-1,NA,CASSLGLADGAYNEQFF,TGCGCCAGCAGCTTAGGACTAGCGGATGGTGCCTACAATGAGCAGTTCTTC
TRBD2,TRBV4-2,TRBJ2-5,NA,CASSQEWGGGETQYF,TGTGCCAGCAGTCAAGAATGGGGGGGAGGGGAGACCCAGTACTTC
NA,TRBV19,TRBJ2-7,NA,CASRQGSIYEQYF,TGTGCCAGTAGACAGGGTTCCATCTACGAGCAGTACTTC
TRBD2,TRBV5-1,TRBJ2-7,few,CASSNGAGGLGEQYF,TGCGCCAGCAGCAACGGGGCGGGGGGTCTCGGCGAGCAGTACTTC
NA,TRBV18,TRBJ2-7,NA,CASSRQGFEQYF,TGTGCCAGCTCACGCCAGGGCTTCGAGCAGTACTTC
TRBD2,TRBV7-6,TRBJ2-1,NA,CASSLGTSYNEQFF,TGTGCCAGCAGCTTAGGGACTAGCTACAATGAGCAGTTCTTC
NA,TRBV7-9,TRBJ2-7,NA,CSSSLLTGSKYEQYF,TGTTCCAGCAGCTTATTAACAGGGTCCAAATACGAGCAGTACTTC
NA,TRBV5-1,TRBJ1-2,NA,CASSLGLRDKGYTF,TGCGCCAGCAGCTTGGGTTTGAGAGACAAAGGCTACACCTTC
NA,TRBV7-3,TRBJ1-1,NA,CASSLTGNTEAFF,TGTGCCAGCAGCTTAACCGGGAACACTGAAGCTTTCTTT
TRBD2,TRBV6-5,TRBJ2-1,NA,CASSYGVAGGYNEQFF,TGTGCCAGCAGTTACGGGGTAGCGGGGGGTTACAATGAGCAGTTCTTC
NA,TRBV19,TRBJ1-6,once,CASSTGRVSPLHF,TGTGCCAGTAGTACGGGCAGGGTTTCACCCCTCCACTTT
TRBD2,TRBV7-6,TRBJ2-7,NA,CASNPTWGGNEQYF,TGTGCCAGCAACCCTACGTGGGGGGGGAACGAGCAGTACTTC